Below, 5 T cell receptor beta chains from the same sample are listed, as sequenced in a study of T cells in localized non-small cell lung cancer. The protocol was immunoSEQ multiplex PCR, while the TCRdb copy is restricted to in-frame clones and leaves out a portion. The sample includes thousands of clones, 20% to 25% of them seen just once. Sequencing used lung tumor tissue, obtained before any cancer treatment. The receptors shown here come from a woman aged 40-69 years with stage I lung adenocarcinoma.

The gene calls are TRBV9 and TRBJ1-4, with D unresolved. This CDR3 contains 16 residues. The germline gives CDR1 SGDLS, CDR2 YYNGEE. V lost 0 bases and J lost 8, with 17 bases in between. The CDR3 here is CASSVAAVRGVEKLFF. The CDR3, as DNA: TGTGCCAGCAGCGTAGCCGCAGTGCGCGGGGTCGAAAAACTGTTTTTT. The variable domain in full, with the rest retrieved from reference TRBV9 and TRBJ1-4, is DSGVTQTPKHLITATGQRVTLRCSPRSGDLSVYWYQQSLDQGLQFLIQYYNGEERAKGNILERFSAQQFPDLHSELNLSSLELGDSALYFCASSVAAVRGVEKLFFGSGTQLSVL.

By share, this clone ranks as medium-sized. The V call is TRBV19, the J call TRBJ1-5; 7 bases match TRBD1. The CDR3 consists of 13 residues. V was clipped by 4 bases and J by 7 bases; unmatched bases: 4. CDR1 is LNHDA and CDR2 is SQIVND in the germline V gene (reference sequence). Written as DNA, the CDR3 is TGTGCCAGTAGTACCAGGGGGTGGCAGCCCCAGCATTTT. Translating it yields CASSTRGWQPQHF.

The rearrangement joins TRBV19 to TRBJ1-5; 7 nucleotides match TRBD1. The CDR3 is 16 amino acids. V lost 6 bases and J lost 5; bases outside the gene matches: 13. The germline CDR1 and CDR2 sequences are LNHDA and SQIVND (reference sequence). Here the CDR3 DNA reads TGTGCCAGTAGCACCTACGGTTTAACAGGGGATCAGCCCCAGCATTTT. As protein: CASSTYGLTGDQPQHF.

The V call is TRBV7-2, the J call TRBJ1-6; 8 bases align to TRBD1. Germline-derived CDR1 and CDR2 are SGHTA and FQGNSA. The ends lost 8 bases at V and 10 bases at J; junction bases unmatched: 7. CDR3 length: 13 amino acids. CDR3 sequence: CASPGDRGSPLHF. The DNA of the CDR3 is TGTGCCAGCCCCGGTGACAGGGGATCACCCCTCCACTTT. Drawing the rest from reference TRBV7-2 and TRBJ1-6, the complete variable domain is GAGVSQSPSNKVTEKGKDVELRCDPISGHTALYWYRQSLGQGLEFLIYFQGNSAPDKSGLPSDRFSAERTGGSVSTLTIQRTQQEDSAVYLCASPGDRGSPLHFGNGTRLTVT.

This clone was seen only a few times. In DNA, the CDR3 is TGTGCCAGCAGAACTACAGTTGGACAGGTTAATTCACCCCTCCACTTT. The encoded protein is CASRTTVGQVNSPLHF. This chain joins TRBV11-3 and TRBJ1-6; 7 bases align to TRBD1. This CDR3 region has 16 residues. The V gene's germline CDR1 is SGHNT and CDR2 YENEEA. V dropped 6 bases and J dropped 6; count of bases not matched to a gene: 11.